The present TCR beta chain was sequenced within a study of blood T cell repertoires in COVID-19. Only in-frame clones appear in the TCRdb table, and some are missing; sequencing was by immunoSEQ multiplex PCR. The sample consists of 150,000 to 200,000 clones, around 72% of them appearing once. The origin of this receptor is a woman older than 75 with acute or convalescent COVID-19. Source material: peripheral blood.

The CDR3: CASSLSGGRQYF. The CDR3, as DNA: TGCGCCAGCAGCTTGTCAGGGGGCAGGCAGTACTTC. V usage is TRBV5-1 and J usage is TRBJ2-7; 8 nucleotides line up with TRBD1. This CDR3 is built from 12 residues. Trimming took 1 base from V and 9 from J; bases not matched to a gene: 3. From germline, CDR1 is SGHRS and CDR2 YFSETQ.